This T cell receptor (beta chain) was observed in a study of CD8 T cells in Susac syndrome. Notes on the study in general: The study's TCR sequencing and HLA analysis drew on a certain number of individuals. That number was acknowledged as relatively small.

FACS was used to enrich TEMRA cells, whereas the CD8+ and CD4+ T cells were obtained by negative isolation. A remark on this clonotype: What it binds is unknown.

Trimming removed 7 bases from V and 6 bases from J, with 9 bases in between. The CDR3 is 12 residues long. Reverse transcription of roughly 0.45 to 1 ug RNA was performed with random hexamers. By means of immunoSEQ multiplex PCR, TCR beta CDR3 spanning 54 Vbeta and 13 Jbeta underwent amplification. TCRdb re-called the immunoSEQ multiplex PCR reads through MiXCR, storing one row per CDR3 protein. Here the sample spans about 94,000 distinct CDR3 sequences, about 95% being singletons. The sample comprised CD4+ T cells from PBMCs. This TCR came from a human donor with Susac syndrome. The V and J genes are TRBV12-3 or TRBV12-4 and TRBJ2-2; D gene ambiguous. CDR3 bases: TGTGCCAGCAAAATCTTTTCCGGGGAGCTGTTTTTT. It specifies CASKIFSGELFF.